This T cell receptor (beta chain) came from a study of CD8 T cells in ankylosing spondylitis. This clonotype was counted only a few times. TCRdb re-called the 5' RACE reads through MiXCR, storing one row per CDR3 protein. In the table there are approximately 340,000 distinct CDR3 sequences, under 15% of which are singletons. Sequencing was carried out using blood, either unsorted or a sorted T cell fraction (not recorded which). This clonotype originated in a male donor with ankylosing spondylitis or in good health (not recorded which).

The CDR3 DNA reads TGTGCCAGCAGCTCAACGAGGGGGGGGAGTTGGAGCACAGATACGCAGTATTTT. This sequence encodes CASSSTRGGSWSTDTQYF. The chain links TRBV11-1 to TRBJ2-3; possibly TRBD2 for D (7 bases). V lost 4 bases to trimming and J lost 0 bases, with 20 bases between them. The CDR3 loop spans 18 amino acids. Per germline, CDR1 SGHAT and CDR2 FQDESV (reference sequence).